In its sample, the clone carrying this TCR beta chain was seen a few times. The data belong to a study of T-cell memory formation after mild COVID-19. Trimming stripped 0 bases from V and 0 bases from J, with 9 bases between. The CDR3 contains 15 residues. The V gene's germline CDR1 is KGHSH and CDR2 LQKENI. MiXCR, run by TCRdb on the 5' RACE reads, gives a single entry per CDR3 protein. The sample contains about 450,000 distinct CDR3 sequences, under 25% of which appear only once. The receptor was isolated from an adult woman who had mild COVID-19 (a few samples of this study predate the infection). Cell type and time point are not known. The sequenced material came from PBMCs or a T cell subset sorted from them (not recorded which). The V gene is TRBV18, the J gene TRBJ2-7; D remains ambiguous. CDR3 region: CASSPPNSYSYEQYF. The CDR3 DNA follows: TGTGCCAGCTCACCACCCAACTCCTACTCCTACGAGCAGTACTTC.